The 10 T cell receptor beta chains below were found in one sample sequenced in a study of naive and memory T cell subsets. Two oligonucleotides, mixed equimolar, formed the beta constant-region primer covering TRBC1 and TRBC2. Ligated cDNA was amplified by four rounds of PCR with nested alpha and beta constant-region primers and SP2. Using its own MiXCR run on the UMI-ligation and nested PCR reads, TCRdb lists one record per CDR3 protein. The profile shows about 120,000 distinct CDR3 sequences, just over 35% of them singletons. The specimen sequenced was central memory CD4+ T cells from blood. Receptors were obtained from a human donor in good health.

This chain links TRBV10-3 with TRBJ2-7, with 10 nucleotides matching TRBD1. Germline CDR1 and CDR2: ENHRY and SYGVKD. The CDR3 is 14 residues long. Trimming took 7 bases from V and 2 from J; bases not matched to a gene: 5. Here the CDR3 DNA reads TGTGCCATCAACATTGGACAGGGGGCCTACGAGCAGTACTTC. This codes for CAINIGQGAYEQYF.

This clonotype was seen at least ten times. This rearrangement joins TRBV20-1 to TRBJ1-5; a possible D gene is TRBD1 (6 bases). The CDR3 covers 15 residues. Germline-derived CDR1 and CDR2 are DFQATT and SNEGSKA (reference sequence). The CDR3 DNA follows: TGCAGCACTAAACCGGGGGGCTGGAGCAATCAGCCCCAGCATTTT. Protein sequence: CSTKPGGWSNQPQHF.

The rearrangement uses TRBV12-3 or TRBV12-4 and TRBJ2-6; D gene unclear. The V end lost 7 bases, the J end lost 4 bases, and 11 bases lay between the germline ends. The CDR3 extends over 14 amino acids. For the CDR3, the DNA is TGTGCCAGCACCCTGCTGACCGGGGCCAACGTCCTGACTTTC. The encoded protein is CASTLLTGANVLTF.

The chain uses TRBV6-1 and TRBJ2-7, with D unresolved. This CDR3 region has 14 residues. Germline values: CDR1 MNHNS, CDR2 SASEGT. Trimming took 4 bases from V and 1 from J, leaving 11 bases between them. The CDR3 DNA is TGTGCCAGCAGTGTGTCAGGCGCTTCCTACGAGCAGTACTTC. Amino acids: CASSVSGASYEQYF.

This clonotype has at least ten counts. The chain uses TRBV6-5 and TRBJ2-3, with 7 bases lining up with TRBD1. CDR1 and CDR2 from the germline V gene are MNHEY and SVGAGI. The junction had 6 bases not matched to a gene; V was cut back by 6 bases and J by 0 bases. The CDR3 length is 15 residues. CDR3 sequence reads: CASRLKGASTDTQYF. CDR3 DNA: TGTGCCAGCAGGCTGAAGGGGGCCAGCACAGATACGCAGTATTTT.

This clonotype showed up just once. The chain is built from TRBV5-5 and TRBJ1-3; no reliable D call. CDR1 is SGHKS and CDR2 is YYEKEE in the germline V gene (reference sequence). V was pared by 1 base and J by 2 bases, with 7 bases between. There are 14 residues in the CDR3. CDR3: CASSLSDPGNTIYF. The CDR3 coding sequence is TGTGCCAGCAGCTTGTCTGACCCTGGAAACACCATATATTTT.

This sequence joins TRBV7-8 and TRBJ1-4; D gene ambiguous. There are 15 residues in the CDR3. Trimming removed 6 bases at V and 0 bases at J, with 11 bases between. Germline values: CDR1 SGHVS, CDR2 FQNEAQ. The CDR3 DNA sequence: TGTGCCAGCAGTTCGACGGAGTCAACTAATGAAAAACTGTTTTTT. Translated: CASSSTESTNEKLFF.

The chain employs TRBV28 and TRBJ2-7; 10 bases match TRBD1. This CDR3 contains 15 residues. The V gene's germline CDR1 is MDHEN and CDR2 SYDVKM. The junction had 6 bases not matched to a gene; V was cut back by 5 bases and J by 2 bases. The CDR3 protein is CASSTLGQGPYEQYF. In nucleotides, the CDR3 is TGTGCCAGCAGTACTTTGGGACAGGGGCCCTACGAGCAGTACTTC.

The rearrangement joins TRBV20-1 to TRBJ2-2; D possibly uses TRBD1 or TRBD2 (6 bases each). Per the germline V gene, CDR1 is DFQATT and CDR2 is SNEGSKA (reference sequence). Trimming took 0 bases from V and 0 from J, leaving 20 bases between them. The CDR3 has 19 amino acids. The DNA for the CDR3 is TGCAGTGCTAGAGATACGCGGGGCAGGGGCACGACGAACACCGGGGAGCTGTTTTTT. Its protein product is CSARDTRGRGTTNTGELFF.

The V and J genes are TRBV27 and TRBJ1-3; 10 nucleotides align to TRBD1. The CDR3 covers 18 residues. CDR1 is MNHEY and CDR2 is SMNVEV in the germline V gene (reference sequence). V trimming: 5 bases; J trimming: 0 bases; junction bases outside the gene matches: 10. This chain's CDR3 is CASSPEGQGLRSGNTIYF. CDR3 sequence (DNA): TGTGCCAGCAGTCCCGAGGGACAGGGGCTCCGCTCTGGAAACACCATATATTTT.